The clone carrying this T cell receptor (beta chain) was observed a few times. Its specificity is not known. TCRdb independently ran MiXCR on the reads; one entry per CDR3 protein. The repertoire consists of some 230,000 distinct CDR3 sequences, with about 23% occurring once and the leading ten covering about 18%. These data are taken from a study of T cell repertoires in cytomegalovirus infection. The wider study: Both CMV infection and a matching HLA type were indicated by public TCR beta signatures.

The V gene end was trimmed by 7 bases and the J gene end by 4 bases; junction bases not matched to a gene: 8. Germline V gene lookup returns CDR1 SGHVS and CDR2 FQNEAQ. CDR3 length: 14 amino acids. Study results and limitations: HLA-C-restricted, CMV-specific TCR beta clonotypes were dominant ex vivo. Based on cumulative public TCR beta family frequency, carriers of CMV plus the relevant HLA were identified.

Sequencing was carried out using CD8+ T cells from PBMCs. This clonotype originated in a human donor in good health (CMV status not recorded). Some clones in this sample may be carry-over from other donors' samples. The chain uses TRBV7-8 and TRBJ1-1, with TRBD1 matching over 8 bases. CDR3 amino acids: CASKQMTGATEAFF. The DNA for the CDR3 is TGTGCCAGCAAACAGATGACAGGGGCCACTGAAGCTTTCTTT. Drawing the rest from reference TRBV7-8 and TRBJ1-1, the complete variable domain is GAGVSQSPRYKVAKRGQDVALRCDPISGHVSLFWYQQALGQGPEFLTYFQNEAQLDKSGLPSDRFFAERPEGSVSTLKIQRTQQEDSAVYLCASKQMTGATEAFFGQGTRLTVV.